This T cell receptor beta chain was captured in a study of response to subunit inactivated influenza vaccine. In TCRdb, the RT-PCR reads were re-called with MiXCR into one record per CDR3 protein. Of approximately 520,000 distinct CDR3 sequences in the sample, approximately 15% are singletons; the top ten hold approximately 3%. This clonotype was found a few times. As yet, its antigen is unknown. Germline V lookup: CDR1 ENHRY, CDR2 SYGVKD. This CDR3 spans 20 amino acids. V lost 6 bases to trimming and J lost 1 base; unmatched junction nucleotides: 22. General study findings and limits: Authors suggested few new T cells are recruited by each seasonal influenza vaccination.

The J gene is TRBJ2-3, the V gene TRBV10-3, with 7 positions matching TRBD1. The sequence derives from a man aged 45 to 75 who received an inactivated influenza vaccine. The sequences come from CD4+ T cells sorted from PBMCs, collected approximately 25 months after vaccination. The CDR3 DNA is TGTGCCATCAGGGACAGTGAATTGGGACAGTTCGTTTTGGGCACAGATACGCAGTATTTT. Translating gives CAIRDSELGQFVLGTDTQYF.